This TCR beta chain was identified during a study of cytotoxic CD8 clonotypes in ibrutinib-treated CLL. Study-wide findings and caveats: Measured clonality at baseline was greater than in age-matched healthy donors and tracked with circulating CD8+ T-cell counts.

About this clone itself: The target antigen is unknown.

Clones were read by immunoSEQ multiplex PCR, and TCRdb kept only the in-frame ones, dropping some. The sample consists of hundreds of thousands of clones, under 75% of them appearing once. The sample consisted of PBMCs, taken after 24 months of ibrutinib treatment. The clonotype was recovered from a human donor with chronic lymphocytic leukemia.

The CDR3 protein is CASRLETRGHNNEQFF. CDR3 sequence (DNA): TGTGCAAGTCGCTTAGAAACAAGGGGACACAACAATGAGCAGTTCTTC. The genes are TRBV12-2 and TRBJ2-1; TRBD1 is the table's D call and was not checked against the DNA. TRBV12-2 constitutes a pseudogene. The CDR3 contains 16 residues.